The 24 T cell receptor beta chains below come from one sample, sequenced in a study of CXCR3-negative and CXCR3-positive naive CD8 T cells. UMI-labeled TRB cDNA libraries were prepared by 5' RACE. Each CDR3 protein gets one entry in TCRdb, which reprocessed the 5' RACE reads and gives no DNA. The ten most abundant clones cover less than 0.55% of a sample with 150,000 or so distinct CDR3 sequences. Specimen: naive CXCR3- CD8+ T cells from blood. Indicated subset: CD45RO-CCR7+CD27+CD95- naive CD8+ T cells lacking CXCR3 (TNR3-). These receptors came from a human donor in good health. Some clones in this sample may be carry-over from other donors' samples.

The chain joins TRBV6-5 to TRBJ1-6; the D call from TCRdb, TRBD1, cannot be confirmed without DNA. CDR3 length: 15 amino acids. CDR1 and CDR2 (germline): MNHEY, SVGAGI. Here the CDR3 reads CASSLNTGGNSPLHF.

The V and J genes are TRBV12-3 or TRBV12-4 and TRBJ1-2. There are 15 residues in the CDR3. CDR3 region: CASSPPWEDSYGYTF.

The rearrangement links TRBV3-1 to TRBJ2-5; TCRdb designates TRBD1, a call that cannot be tested without DNA. This CDR3 comprises 15 residues. Germline CDR1 reads LGHDT; CDR2 reads YNNKEL (reference sequence). The CDR3 region is CASSQDTGIGETQYF.

The chain employs TRBV3-1 and TRBJ2-7; the TRBD1 assignment by TCRdb is unverifiable without DNA. The CDR3 consists of 14 residues. Germline V gene sequence: CDR1 LGHDT, CDR2 YNNKEL (reference sequence). The CDR3 sequence is CASSQGQKNYEQYF.

The V call is TRBV12-3 or TRBV12-4, the J call TRBJ2-2; no DNA is available, so the TRBD1 call from TCRdb remains unchecked. The CDR3 length is 14 residues. CDR3 residues: CASSFLQGAGELFF.

This chain connects TRBV27 to TRBJ2-4; the D call of TRBD1 rests on TCRdb alone, since no DNA is present to check it. From germline, CDR1 is MNHEY and CDR2 SMNVEV (reference sequence). The CDR3 runs to 16 residues. This CDR3 is CASSSGHALAKNIQYF.

The V call is TRBV6-2 or TRBV6-3, the J call TRBJ2-2. CDR1 is MNHEY, CDR2 SVGEGT, per germline. The CDR3 spans 14 residues. The CDR3 sequence is CASSLATETGELFF.

The chain couples TRBV7-3 to TRBJ2-1; TCRdb proposes TRBD2, but this gene call is untestable without DNA. CDR3 size: 17 residues. Germline lookup yields CDR1 SGHTA and CDR2 FQGTGA. The CDR3 region is CASSFAYGTSSYNEQFF.

The V call is TRBV7-6, the J call TRBJ2-7; TCRdb gives TRBD1 as the D gene, but with no DNA this cannot be confirmed. Germline V gene data show CDR1 as SGHVS and CDR2 as FNYEAQ. The CDR3 has 13 residues. The CDR3 loop is CASSSNSRASQYF.

The V gene is TRBV28, the J gene TRBJ2-1; TCRdb outputs TRBD1, but without DNA this stays unchecked. CDR1 and CDR2 from the germline V gene are MDHEN and SYDVKM. This CDR3 comprises 15 residues. This CDR3 reads CASSFQGSLYNEQFF.

The V call is TRBV4-3, the J call TRBJ2-6; without DNA, the TCRdb call of TRBD1 cannot be checked. The germline gives CDR1 LGHNA, CDR2 YSLEER. The length of the CDR3 is 17 residues. This CDR3 reads CASSQEGVGTGANVLTF.

The chain combines TRBV6-6 with TRBJ2-3; TCRdb's D gene call, TRBD2, goes unchecked for lack of DNA. Germline CDR1 and CDR2: MNHNY and SVGAGI (reference sequence). This CDR3 is built from 17 residues. This CDR3 is CASSQLFRLVDGDTQYF.

The J gene is TRBJ1-1, the V gene TRBV7-9; TCRdb's D gene call, TRBD1, goes unchecked for lack of DNA. The CDR3 is made up of 15 amino acids. The germline V gene has CDR1 SEHNR and CDR2 FQNEAQ (reference sequence). CDR3: CATTAPGRSNTEAFF.

The chain recombines TRBV20-1 with TRBJ2-1; without DNA, the TCRdb call of TRBD2 cannot be checked. The germline V gene has CDR1 DFQATT and CDR2 SNEGSKA (reference sequence). The length of the CDR3 is 14 residues. This CDR3 reads CSAFRRASGNEQFF.

The chain is built from TRBV29-1 and TRBJ1-2; TCRdb gives TRBD1 as the D gene, but with no DNA this cannot be confirmed. The CDR3 length is 13 residues. Per the germline V gene, CDR1 is SQVTM and CDR2 is ANQGSEA. This chain's CDR3 is CSVDQGDLWGYTF.

CDR3 region: CASSLEASDSYEQYF. The J gene is TRBJ2-7, the V gene TRBV5-1. Germline V gene lookup returns CDR1 SGHRS and CDR2 YFSETQ. The CDR3 is made up of 15 amino acids.

The J gene is TRBJ2-6, the V gene TRBV6-1; TCRdb calls TRBD1, which cannot be checked without DNA. The CDR3 loop spans 15 amino acids. Germline V gene lookup returns CDR1 MNHNS and CDR2 SASEGT. The CDR3 sequence is CASSTGYSGANVLTF.

V and J are TRBV12-3 or TRBV12-4 and TRBJ2-2; TCRdb's assignment of TRBD1 cannot be checked, as there is no DNA. The CDR3 is 15 residues long. The CDR3 sequence: CASRVLRDRYGELFF.

The chain uses TRBV4-3 and TRBJ1-2; TCRdb proposes TRBD1, but this gene call is untestable without DNA. The CDR3 sequence is 14 residues long. CDR1 is LGHNA, CDR2 YSLEER, per germline. CDR3 amino acids: CASSQDRGVNGYTF.

The rearrangement joins TRBV3-1 to TRBJ1-1; the TCRdb call, TRBD1, lacks DNA for checking. This CDR3 has 16 amino acids. Germline V gene sequence: CDR1 LGHDT, CDR2 YNNKEL (reference sequence). CDR3 protein: CGSSQDGQLLNTEAFF.

This chain links TRBV29-1 with TRBJ2-6; TCRdb indicates TRBD1, and absent DNA this call remains unverified. The CDR3 covers 17 residues. Germline V gene lookup returns CDR1 SQVTM and CDR2 ANQGSEA. This CDR3 is CSVGGGDSFSGANVLTF.

The chain couples TRBV6-4 to TRBJ2-7; there is no DNA to check the TCRdb D call of TRBD2. This CDR3 is 14 amino acids long. Germline CDR1 reads MRHNA; CDR2 reads SNTAGT. This CDR3 is CASKMTSGSYEQYF.

The V gene is TRBV7-6, the J gene TRBJ2-7; with no DNA, the TCRdb D assignment of TRBD1 cannot be verified. CDR1 and CDR2 (germline): SGHVS, FNYEAQ. This CDR3 is 12 amino acids long. CDR3: CASSYQGSEQYF.

The chain is built from TRBV24-1 and TRBJ2-3. The CDR3 runs to 15 residues. Germline V CDR1 and CDR2: KGHDR, SFDVKD. The CDR3 loop is CATSGRVIGSDTQYF.